The 26 T cell receptor beta chains given below trace back to one sample, sequenced in a study of T-cell reconstitution after alpha-beta-depleted transplantation in children. It was with unique molecular identifiers that the TCRbeta library was prepared. Using its own MiXCR run on the PCR reads, TCRdb lists one record per CDR3 protein. The sample has around 530,000 distinct CDR3 sequences; approximately 29% are singletons. Sequences were derived from PBMCs from the stem cell graft donor, sampled from the stem cell graft. All receptors derive from a human donor who donated a stem cell graft to a child with aplastic anemia.

The table lists this clonotype with a few counts. The chain is built from TRBV7-2 and TRBJ2-3, with 9 nucleotides matching TRBD1. Looked up from germline, CDR1 is SGHTA and CDR2 is FQGNSA. The CDR3 is 16 residues long. Trimming at V came to 0 bases and at J to 2 bases, leaving 3 bases not matched to a gene. CDR3 region: CASSLAGTGPTDTQYF. For the CDR3, the DNA is TGTGCCAGCAGCTTAGCCGGGACAGGGCCCACAGATACGCAGTATTTT.

This clonotype was detected ten times or more. The chain uses TRBV14 and TRBJ2-7; tentatively, D is TRBD1 or TRBD2 (5 bases each). Germline-derived CDR1 and CDR2 are SGHDN and FVKESK. The CDR3 has 15 amino acids. V was shortened by 4 bases and J by 0 bases, with 13 bases between the two germline ends. The CDR3 reads CASSREGFFSYEQYF. CDR3 nucleotides: TGTGCCAGCAGCCGAGAGGGGTTTTTCTCCTACGAGCAGTACTTC. Based on the CDR3 plus reference TRBV14 and TRBJ2-7, the full variable domain is EAGVTQFPSHSVIEKGQTVTLRCDPISGHDNLYWYRRVMGKEIKFLLHFVKESKQDESGMPNNRFLAERTGGTYSTLKVQPAELEDSGVYFCASSREGFFSYEQYFGPGTRLTVT.

This clonotype occurred a few times. The chain employs TRBV27 and TRBJ2-7; D is ambiguous. V lost 3 bases, J lost 5 bases, and 8 bases lay in between. Germline CDR1 is MNHEY and CDR2 is SMNVEV (reference sequence). The CDR3 has 12 residues. The CDR3 nucleotides are TGTGCCAGCAGTTTGGCCTTAGACGAGCAGTACGTC. Its protein is CASSLALDEQYV.

Only a few counts were recorded for this clonotype. This rearrangement joins TRBV7-2 to TRBJ2-5, with D possibly being TRBD2 (5 bases). V was trimmed by 4 bases and J by 5 bases, leaving 11 bases between them. The CDR3 covers 13 residues. Germline assignment: CDR1 SGHTA and CDR2 FQGNSA. The CDR3 region has the DNA TGTGCCAGCAGCTCATCGGGAATTGAGACCCAGTACTTC. This gives the protein CASSSSGIETQYF.

This clonotype was counted between two and nine times. The chain has TRBV9 and TRBJ2-7, with 11 bases that match TRBD2. This CDR3 spans 15 amino acids. CDR1 is SGDLS, CDR2 YYNGEE, per germline. The trim removed 3 bases at V and 0 bases at J, leaving 2 bases unmatched. The CDR3 nucleotides are TGTGCCAGCAGCGGGGGGACTAGCGGCTCCTACGAGCAGTACTTC. It translates to CASSGGTSGSYEQYF.

The chain recombines TRBV29-1 with TRBJ2-7, with no clear D. The V and J ends lost 3 bases and 2 bases respectively, with 8 bases between them. Germline CDR1 and CDR2: SQVTM and ANQGSEA. CDR3 size: 12 residues. The CDR3 DNA sequence: TGCAGCGTTGATGTCGGTGCCTACGAGCAGTACTTC. This codes for CSVDVGAYEQYF.

This clonotype was counted only a few times. This chain connects TRBV5-1 to TRBJ2-2; D possibly corresponds to TRBD1 (6 bases). V lost 5 bases, J lost 0 bases, and 8 bases lay in between. There are 14 residues in the CDR3. In germline, CDR1 is SGHRS, CDR2 YFSETQ. CDR3 sequence reads: CASREGANTGELFF. DNA of the CDR3: TGCGCCAGCAGAGAGGGGGCGAACACCGGGGAGCTGTTTTTT.

This clonotype was detected a few times. This sequence joins TRBV20-1 and TRBJ2-3; 14 bases are a match to TRBD2. Unmatched junction bases numbered 6, after V lost 3 bases and J lost 4 bases. This CDR3 region has 16 residues. In germline, CDR1 is DFQATT, CDR2 SNEGSKA (reference sequence). In DNA, the CDR3 is TGCAGTGCTAGGGCCGGGACTAGCGGGAGATCAGATACGCAGTATTTT. It is translated as CSARAGTSGRSDTQYF.

This clonotype was seen a handful of times. This rearrangement joins TRBV4-3 to TRBJ2-6; D remains ambiguous. Trimming took 0 bases from V and 0 from J, leaving 6 bases between them. Germline V CDR1 and CDR2: LGHNA, YSLEER. There are 16 residues in the CDR3. The CDR3 protein is CASSQDWDSGANVLTF. The CDR3 nucleotides are TGCGCCAGCAGCCAAGATTGGGACTCTGGGGCCAACGTCCTGACTTTC.

The chain couples TRBV19 to TRBJ1-5; D might be TRBD1 (5 bases). Germline CDR1 LNHDA, CDR2 SQIVND (reference sequence). CDR3 length: 17 residues. The germline V and J ends were trimmed by 2 bases and 0 bases, with 14 bases remaining between them. The CDR3 loop is CASSISQGAYSNQPQHF. CDR3 in DNA: TGTGCCAGTAGTATATCCCAGGGTGCCTATAGCAATCAGCCCCAGCATTTT.

The chain is built from TRBV7-3 and TRBJ1-5; D is unresolved. This CDR3 is 11 amino acids long. With 7 bases removed from V and 12 bases from J, the gap between germline ends came to 13 bases. Looked up from germline, CDR1 is SGHTA and CDR2 is FQGTGA. CDR3 in DNA: TGTGCCAGCAACCATGAAGAGATCCAGCATTTT. It codes for CASNHEEIQHF.

In its sample, this clonotype was seen a few times. This sequence joins TRBV20-1 and TRBJ1-2; D is unresolved. CDR1 is DFQATT and CDR2 is SNEGSKA in the germline V gene (reference sequence). V was shortened by 3 bases and J by 8 bases, with 16 bases between the two germline ends. The CDR3 contains 13 residues. DNA of the CDR3: TGCAGTGCTAGGGACGGATTTTTGCGGGGCTACACCTTC. Translation gives CSARDGFLRGYTF.

This clonotype was counted a few times. The rearrangement uses TRBV6-1 and TRBJ2-7; the match to TRBD2 covers 7 bases. Germline V gene lookup returns CDR1 MNHNS and CDR2 SASEGT. The ends lost 6 bases at V and 0 bases at J; junction bases unmatched: 5. This CDR3 spans 14 amino acids. The CDR3 bases are TGTGCCAGCAGGGAACCGGGGGGCTCCTACGAGCAGTACGTC. Its protein product is CASREPGGSYEQYV.

A few counts support this clonotype. The chain carries TRBV3-1 and TRBJ2-1; D uncertain. The CDR3 has 12 amino acids. Germline V gene lookup returns CDR1 LGHDT and CDR2 YNNKEL (reference sequence). Trimming left V 4 bases short and J 8 bases short, with 9 bases between. The CDR3 is CASSPPGDEQFF. As DNA, the CDR3 is TGTGCCAGCAGCCCGCCCGGCGATGAGCAGTTCTTC.

This clonotype was counted a few times. The chain uses TRBV30 and TRBJ2-7; D is unresolved. This CDR3 is 12 amino acids long. Germline V CDR1 and CDR2: GTSNPN, SVGIG (reference sequence). V lost 1 base and J lost 6, with 10 bases in between. For the CDR3, the DNA is TGTGCCTGGAGTGCTTCGTCCGGCGAGCAGTACGTC. It yields the protein CAWSASSGEQYV.

The rearrangement links TRBV5-5 to TRBJ2-3; D may be TRBD2 (5 bases). This CDR3 comprises 14 residues. The V gene lost 2 bases and the J gene lost 2 bases, with 9 bases spanning the gap. Germline V CDR1 and CDR2: SGHKS, YYEKEE (reference sequence). The CDR3: CASSFGEFTDTQYF. CDR3 coding DNA: TGTGCCAGCAGCTTCGGGGAGTTCACAGATACGCAGTATTTT. Full variable domain (remainder filled in from reference TRBV5-5 and TRBJ2-3): DAGVTQSPTHLIKTRGQQVTLRCSPISGHKSVSWYQQVLGQGPQFIFQYYEKEERGRGNFPDRFSARQFPNYSSELNVNALLLGDSALYLCASSFGEFTDTQYFGPGTRLTVL.

The J gene is TRBJ1-1, the V gene TRBV5-6; unclear D gene. CDR1 SGHDT and CDR2 YYEEEE come from the germline V gene. V was pared by 2 bases and J by 7 bases, with 15 bases between. The CDR3 extends over 14 amino acids. The CDR3, as DNA: TGTGCCAGCAGCTTCGGGTTGGCCTTTATTGAAGCTTTCTTT. Residues: CASSFGLAFIEAFF.

The chain joins TRBV5-1 to TRBJ1-1, with D possibly matching TRBD1 (6 bases). This CDR3 is 14 amino acids long. V was clipped by 2 bases and J by 6 bases, with 14 bases between them. Germline CDR1 and CDR2: SGHRS and YFSETQ. Here the CDR3 DNA reads TGCGCCAGCAGCTTACAGGGTTCGGACGCTGAAGCTTTCTTT. The encoded protein is CASSLQGSDAEAFF.

The CDR3 DNA is TGTGCCAGCAGTGAAGGCAACAGCGTGGAGCAGTACGTC. The encoded protein is CASSEGNSVEQYV. This chain links TRBV2 with TRBJ2-7, with D unclear. Per the germline V gene, CDR1 is SNHLY and CDR2 is FYNNEI. This CDR3 has 13 residues. The V end was cut by 1 base, the J end by 7 bases, with 11 bases between.

V and J are TRBV30 and TRBJ1-2, with D uncertain. The germline V gene encodes CDR1 GTSNPN and CDR2 SVGIG (reference sequence). The CDR3 length is 12 residues. V gave up 5 bases and J gave up 6 bases, with 13 bases separating them. Here the CDR3 reads CAWGEFGHGYTF. The CDR3 nucleotides read TGTGCCTGGGGGGAATTTGGGCATGGCTACACCTTC.

This chain uses TRBV7-9 with TRBJ1-4, with D unclear. This CDR3 region has 14 residues. The germline V gene has CDR1 SEHNR and CDR2 FQNEAQ (reference sequence). V was clipped by 1 base and J by 7 bases, with 10 bases between them. The CDR3 DNA follows: TGTGCCAGCAGCTTAGTGTCACTGGGTGAAAAACTGTTTTTT. Encoded protein: CASSLVSLGEKLFF.

This clonotype was seen a few times. The J gene is TRBJ2-6, the V gene TRBV7-2, with TRBD2 identical over 7 bases. This CDR3 is 16 amino acids long. V dropped 1 base and J dropped 3; count of bases not matched to a gene: 3. The germline gives CDR1 SGHTA, CDR2 FQGNSA. CDR3 nucleotides: TGTGCCAGCAGCTTAGTGGCGGGGGTTGGGGCCAACGTCCTGACTTTC. Its translation is CASSLVAGVGANVLTF.

This sequence joins TRBV29-1 and TRBJ1-1; D not certain. Trimming took 7 bases from V and 1 from J, leaving 13 bases between them. Germline V lookup: CDR1 SQVTM, CDR2 ANQGSEA. The CDR3 totals 13 residues. In DNA form, the CDR3 reads TGCAGCGCCTGGTGGGGTAGGAACACTGAAGCTTTCTTT. Translation gives CSAWWGRNTEAFF.

This rearrangement joins TRBV13 to TRBJ1-1; D not certain. The CDR3 has 12 residues. Trimming took 11 bases from V and 7 from J, leaving 17 bases between them. Germline CDR1 PRHDT, CDR2 FYEKMQ (reference sequence). CDR3 loop: CASPPKDGEAFF. CDR3 bases: TGTGCCTCACCGCCCAAAGACGGTGAAGCTTTCTTT.

This clonotype has just a few counts. The V and J genes are TRBV5-1 and TRBJ1-1, with D unresolved. V shed 5 bases and J shed 1 base, with 15 bases lying between them. The CDR3 is 15 amino acids. CDR1 SGHRS and CDR2 YFSETQ come from the germline V gene. This CDR3 is CASSGVVGGNTEAFF. The DNA of the CDR3 is TGCGCCAGCAGTGGAGTGGTAGGAGGGAACACTGAAGCTTTCTTT.

The chain joins TRBV15 to TRBJ1-5; D gene uncertain. The CDR3 extends over 14 amino acids. Deletions cut 0 bases from V and 6 bases from J, with 9 bases between. Germline assignment: CDR1 LNHNV and CDR2 YYDKDF (reference sequence). Here the CDR3 DNA reads TGTGCCACCAGCAGAGATGTTGGATTTCAGCCCCAGCATTTT. Its protein product is CATSRDVGFQPQHF.